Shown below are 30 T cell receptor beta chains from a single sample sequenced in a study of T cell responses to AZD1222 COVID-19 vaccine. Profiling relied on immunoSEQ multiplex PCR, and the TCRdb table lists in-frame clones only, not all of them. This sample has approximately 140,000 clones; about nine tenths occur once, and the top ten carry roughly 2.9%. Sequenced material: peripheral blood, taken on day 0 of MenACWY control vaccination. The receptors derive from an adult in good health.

CDR3 DNA sequence: TGTGCCAGCAGAGCCCCCACGTTGCATGAGCAGTTCTTC. It yields the protein CASRAPTLHEQFF. The rearrangement links TRBV2 to TRBJ2-1; D is unresolved. The CDR3 runs to 13 residues. Trimming removed 6 bases from V and 8 bases from J, with 14 bases in between. CDR1 is SNHLY and CDR2 is FYNNEI in the germline V gene. Full variable domain (outside the CDR3, taken from reference TRBV2 and TRBJ2-1): EPEVTQTPSHQVTQMGQEVILRCVPISNHLYFYWYRQILGQKVEFLVSFYNNEISEKSEIFDDQFSVERPDGSNFTLKIRSTKLEDSAMYFCASRAPTLHEQFFGPGTRLTVL.

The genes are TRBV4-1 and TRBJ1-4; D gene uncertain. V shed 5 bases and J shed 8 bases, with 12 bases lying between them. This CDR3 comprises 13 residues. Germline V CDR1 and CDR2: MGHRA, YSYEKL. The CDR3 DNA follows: TGCGCCAGCAGCTTTGGACCGGTGGAAAAACTGTTTTTT. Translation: CASSFGPVEKLFF.

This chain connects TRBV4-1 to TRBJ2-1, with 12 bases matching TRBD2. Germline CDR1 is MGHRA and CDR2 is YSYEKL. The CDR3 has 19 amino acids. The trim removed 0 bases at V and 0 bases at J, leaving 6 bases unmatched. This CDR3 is CASSQDRLAGGSSYNEQFF. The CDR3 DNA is TGCGCCAGCAGCCAAGATCGGCTAGCGGGGGGGAGCTCCTACAATGAGCAGTTCTTC.

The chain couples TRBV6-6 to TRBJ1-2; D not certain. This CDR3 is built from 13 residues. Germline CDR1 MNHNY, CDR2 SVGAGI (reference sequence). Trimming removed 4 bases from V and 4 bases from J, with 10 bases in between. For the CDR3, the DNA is TGTGCCAGCAGTTTGGAGGCTGGCTATGGCTACACCTTC. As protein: CASSLEAGYGYTF.

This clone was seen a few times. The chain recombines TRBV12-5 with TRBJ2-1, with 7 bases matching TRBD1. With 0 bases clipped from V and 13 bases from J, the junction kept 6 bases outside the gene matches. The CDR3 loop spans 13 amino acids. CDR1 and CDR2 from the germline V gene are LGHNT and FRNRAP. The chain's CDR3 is CASGLVSGGSQFF. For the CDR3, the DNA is TGTGCTAGTGGTTTGGTCTCAGGGGGATCCCAGTTCTTC.

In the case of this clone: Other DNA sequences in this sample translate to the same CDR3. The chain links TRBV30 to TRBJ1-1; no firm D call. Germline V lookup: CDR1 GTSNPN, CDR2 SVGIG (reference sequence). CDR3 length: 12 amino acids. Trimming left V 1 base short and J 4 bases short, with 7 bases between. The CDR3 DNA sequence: TGTGCCTGGAGTGGAGGACTCACTGAAGCTTTCTTT. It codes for CAWSGGLTEAFF.

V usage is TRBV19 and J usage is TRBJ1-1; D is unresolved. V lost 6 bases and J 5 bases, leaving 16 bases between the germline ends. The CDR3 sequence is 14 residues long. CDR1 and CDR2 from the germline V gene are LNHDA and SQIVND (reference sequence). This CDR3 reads CASSLGGPRTEAFF. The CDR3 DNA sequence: TGTGCCAGTAGCCTGGGTGGGCCTAGGACTGAAGCTTTCTTT.

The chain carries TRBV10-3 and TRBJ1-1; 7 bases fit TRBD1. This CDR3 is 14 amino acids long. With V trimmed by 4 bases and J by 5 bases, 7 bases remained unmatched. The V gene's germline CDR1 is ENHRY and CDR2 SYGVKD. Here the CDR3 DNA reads TGTGCCATCAGTGTACAGGGGAAGGAAACTGAAGCTTTCTTT. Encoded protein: CAISVQGKETEAFF.

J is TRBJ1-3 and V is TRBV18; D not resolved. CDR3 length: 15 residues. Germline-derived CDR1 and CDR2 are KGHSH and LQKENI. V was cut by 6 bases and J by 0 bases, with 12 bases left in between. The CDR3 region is CASSPEFGSGNTIYF. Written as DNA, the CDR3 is TGTGCCAGCTCCCCCGAGTTCGGCTCTGGAAACACCATATATTTT.

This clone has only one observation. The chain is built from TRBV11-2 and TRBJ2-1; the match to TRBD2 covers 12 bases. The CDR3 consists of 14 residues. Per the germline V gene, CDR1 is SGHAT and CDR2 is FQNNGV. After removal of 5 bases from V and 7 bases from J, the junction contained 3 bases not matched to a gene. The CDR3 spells CASSRTSGINEQFF. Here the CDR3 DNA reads TGTGCCAGCAGCCGGACTAGCGGGATTAATGAGCAGTTCTTC. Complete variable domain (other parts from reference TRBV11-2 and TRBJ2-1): EAGVAQSPRYKIIEKRQSVAFWCNPISGHATLYWYQQILGQGPKLLIQFQNNGVVDDSQLPKDRFSAERLKGVDSTLKIQPAKLEDSAVYLCASSRTSGINEQFFGPGTRLTVL.

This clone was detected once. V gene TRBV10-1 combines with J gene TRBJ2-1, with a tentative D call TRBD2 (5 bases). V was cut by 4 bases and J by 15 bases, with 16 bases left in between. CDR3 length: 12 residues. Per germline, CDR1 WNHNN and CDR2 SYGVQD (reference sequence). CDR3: CASSGWTGTRFF. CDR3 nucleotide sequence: TGCGCCAGCAGTGGATGGACGGGAACTAGGTTCTTC.

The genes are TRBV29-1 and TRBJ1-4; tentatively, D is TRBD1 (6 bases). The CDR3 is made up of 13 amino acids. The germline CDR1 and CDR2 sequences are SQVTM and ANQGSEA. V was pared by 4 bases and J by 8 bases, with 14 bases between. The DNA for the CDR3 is TGCAGCGTTGTCGACAGGCGGGGGGAAAAACTGTTTTTT. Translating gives CSVVDRRGEKLFF. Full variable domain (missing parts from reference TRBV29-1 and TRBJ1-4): SAVISQKPSRDICQRGTSLTIQCQVDSQVTMMFWYRQQPGQSLTLIATANQGSEATYESGFVIDKFPISRPNLTFSTLTVSNMSPEDSSIYLCSVVDRRGEKLFFGSGTQLSVL.

The CDR3 region is CATSRTGLANYGYTF. The CDR3 DNA is TGTGCCACCAGCAGGACAGGGCTAGCTAACTATGGCTACACCTTC. The chain uses TRBV15 and TRBJ1-2, with TRBD1 identical over 7 bases. This CDR3 has 15 residues. The germline V gene encodes CDR1 LNHNV and CDR2 YYDKDF (reference sequence). The junction had 4 bases not matched to a gene; V was cut back by 3 bases and J by 0 bases.

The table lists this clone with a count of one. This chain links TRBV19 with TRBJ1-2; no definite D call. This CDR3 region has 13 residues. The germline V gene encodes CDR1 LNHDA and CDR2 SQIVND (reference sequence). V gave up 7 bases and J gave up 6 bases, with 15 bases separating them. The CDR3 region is CASNSGGRDGYTF. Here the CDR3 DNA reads TGTGCCAGTAATTCCGGCGGGAGGGATGGCTACACCTTC.

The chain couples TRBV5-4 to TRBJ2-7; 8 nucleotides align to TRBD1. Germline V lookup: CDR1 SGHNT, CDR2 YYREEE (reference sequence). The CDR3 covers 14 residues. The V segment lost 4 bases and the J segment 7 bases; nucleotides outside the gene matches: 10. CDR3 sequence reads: CASSAPTGGREQYF. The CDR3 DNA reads TGTGCCAGCAGCGCGCCTACAGGGGGGCGGGAGCAGTACTTC.

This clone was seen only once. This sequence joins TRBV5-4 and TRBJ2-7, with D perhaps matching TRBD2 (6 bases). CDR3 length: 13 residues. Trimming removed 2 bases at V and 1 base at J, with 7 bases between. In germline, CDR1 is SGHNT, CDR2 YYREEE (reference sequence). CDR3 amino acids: CASSFGTSYEQYF. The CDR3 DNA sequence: TGTGCCAGCAGCTTCGGGACTTCCTACGAGCAGTACTTC. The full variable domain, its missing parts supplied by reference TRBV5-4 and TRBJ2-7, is ETGVTQSPTHLIKTRGQQVTLRCSSQSGHNTVSWYQQALGQGPQFIFQYYREEENGRGNFPPRFSGLQFPNYSSELNVNALELDDSALYLCASSFGTSYEQYFGPGTRLTVT.

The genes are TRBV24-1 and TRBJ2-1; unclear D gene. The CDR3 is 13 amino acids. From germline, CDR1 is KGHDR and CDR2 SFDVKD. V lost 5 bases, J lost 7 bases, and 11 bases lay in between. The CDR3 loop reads CATSVGVRNEQFF. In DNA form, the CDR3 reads TGTGCCACCAGTGTTGGGGTCCGGAATGAGCAGTTCTTC.

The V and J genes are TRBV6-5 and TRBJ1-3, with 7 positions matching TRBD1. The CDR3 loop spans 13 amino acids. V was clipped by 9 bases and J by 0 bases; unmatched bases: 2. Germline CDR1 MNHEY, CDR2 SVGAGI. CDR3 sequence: CARTGHSGNTIYF. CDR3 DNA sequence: TGTGCCAGGACAGGGCACTCTGGAAACACCATATATTTT.

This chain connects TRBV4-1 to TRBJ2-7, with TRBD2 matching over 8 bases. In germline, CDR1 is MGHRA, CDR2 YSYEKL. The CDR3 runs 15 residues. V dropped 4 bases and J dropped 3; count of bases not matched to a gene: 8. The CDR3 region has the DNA TGCGCCAGCAGCCTTACGAGCGGGAGTATCTACGAGCAGTACTTC. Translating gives CASSLTSGSIYEQYF.

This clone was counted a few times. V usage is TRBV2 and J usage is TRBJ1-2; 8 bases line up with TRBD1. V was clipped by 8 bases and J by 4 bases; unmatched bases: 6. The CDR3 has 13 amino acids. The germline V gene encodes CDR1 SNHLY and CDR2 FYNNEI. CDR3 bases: TGTGCCAGCCGCAGGGGGCTCGTCTATGGCTACACCTTC. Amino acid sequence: CASRRGLVYGYTF.

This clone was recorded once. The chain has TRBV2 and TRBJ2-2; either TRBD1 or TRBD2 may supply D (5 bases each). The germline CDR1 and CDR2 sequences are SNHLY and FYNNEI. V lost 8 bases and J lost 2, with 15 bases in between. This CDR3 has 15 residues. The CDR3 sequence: CASQTGQLNTGELFF. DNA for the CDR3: TGTGCCAGCCAAACGGGGCAGTTAAACACCGGGGAGCTGTTTTTT.

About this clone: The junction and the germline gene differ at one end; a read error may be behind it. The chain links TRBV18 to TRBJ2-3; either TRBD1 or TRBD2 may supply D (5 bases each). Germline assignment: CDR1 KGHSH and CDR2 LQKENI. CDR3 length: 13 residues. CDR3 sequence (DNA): TGTACCAGCTCACCGGGGCTTCGCGAGAAGCAGTATTTT. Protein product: CTSSPGLREKQYF.

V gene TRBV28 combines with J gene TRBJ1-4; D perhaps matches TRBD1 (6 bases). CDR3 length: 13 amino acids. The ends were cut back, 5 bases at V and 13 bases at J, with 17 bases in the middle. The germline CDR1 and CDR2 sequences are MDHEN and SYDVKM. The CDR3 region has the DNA TGTGCCAGCAGTCCGTTCTGGGACATAGGACTGTTTTTT. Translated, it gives CASSPFWDIGLFF.

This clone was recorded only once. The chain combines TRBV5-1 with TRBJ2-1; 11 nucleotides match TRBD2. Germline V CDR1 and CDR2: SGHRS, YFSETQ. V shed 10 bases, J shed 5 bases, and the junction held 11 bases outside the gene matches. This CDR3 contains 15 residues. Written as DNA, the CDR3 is TGCGCCGGTAGTAGCGGGAGGGCCAGGGACAATGAGCAGTTCTTC. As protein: CAGSSGRARDNEQFF.

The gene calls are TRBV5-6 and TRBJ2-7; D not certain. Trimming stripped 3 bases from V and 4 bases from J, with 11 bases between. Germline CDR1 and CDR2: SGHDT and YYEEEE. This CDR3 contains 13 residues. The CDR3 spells CASSSPAGYEQYF. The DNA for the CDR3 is TGTGCCAGCAGCTCCCCGGCCGGGTACGAGCAGTACTTC.

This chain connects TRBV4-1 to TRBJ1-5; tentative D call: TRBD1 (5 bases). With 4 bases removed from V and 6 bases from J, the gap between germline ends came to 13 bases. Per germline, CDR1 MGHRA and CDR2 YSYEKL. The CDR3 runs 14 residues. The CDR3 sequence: CASSPPDGAQPQHF. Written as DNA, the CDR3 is TGCGCCAGCAGCCCCCCCGATGGGGCTCAGCCCCAGCATTTT.

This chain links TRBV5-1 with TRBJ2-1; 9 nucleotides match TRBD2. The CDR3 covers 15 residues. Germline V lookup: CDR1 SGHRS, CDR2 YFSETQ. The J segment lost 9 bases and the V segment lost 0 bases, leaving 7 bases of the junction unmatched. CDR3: CASSLGVAGVGEQFF. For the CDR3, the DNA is TGCGCCAGCAGCTTGGGGGTAGCGGGAGTAGGTGAGCAGTTCTTC.

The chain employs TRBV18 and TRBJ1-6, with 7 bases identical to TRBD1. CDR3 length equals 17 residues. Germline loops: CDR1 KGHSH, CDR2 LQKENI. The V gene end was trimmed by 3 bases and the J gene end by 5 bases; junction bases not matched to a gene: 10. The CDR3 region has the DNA TGTGCCAGCTCACCGAGAGTGTCGGGACAGAATAATTCACCCCTCCACTTT. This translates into CASSPRVSGQNNSPLHF.

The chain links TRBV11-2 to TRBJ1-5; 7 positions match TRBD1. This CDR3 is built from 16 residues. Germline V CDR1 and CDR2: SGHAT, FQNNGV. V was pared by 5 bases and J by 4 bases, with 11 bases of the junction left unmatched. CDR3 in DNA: TGTGCCAGCAGCCAGTTTCGACAGGGTAAGAATCAGCCCCAGCATTTT. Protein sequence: CASSQFRQGKNQPQHF.

The CDR3 DNA reads as TGTGCCAGTAACCGGGCCAATCAGCCCCAGCATTTT. Amino acids: CASNRANQPQHF. J is TRBJ1-5 and V is TRBV19; the D is unclear. This CDR3 region has 12 residues. V was clipped by 7 bases and J by 3 bases, with 7 bases between them. CDR1 and CDR2 (germline): LNHDA, SQIVND (reference sequence).